The TCR beta chain described here comes from a study of blood T cell repertoires in COVID-19. About the study: Italy, Spain and the United States were the sources of the convalescent and acute COVID-19 samples. PBMCs, B-cell-depleted T cells, or T cells provided the cDNA or gDNA that made up the material.

In the authors' methods: The authors estimated nucleated cell counts from reference gene primer amplification. TCRdb keeps only in-frame clones here, not all; method: immunoSEQ multiplex PCR. V and J calls and clone size are given by that table; D and trimming were obtained from the DNA. The data hold 45,000 to 60,000 clones, with 65% to 85% observed a single time. The sample comprised peripheral blood. This clonotype was obtained from a man between 45 and 60 years old with acute or convalescent COVID-19.

CDR3 bases: TGTGCCACCCAGGGATCCCCATTTAGGTCACCCCTCCACTTT. It codes for CATQGSPFRSPLHF. The V and J genes are TRBV27 and TRBJ1-6; D may be TRBD1 (5 bases). Trimming took 10 bases from V and 10 from J, leaving 20 bases between them. Germline-derived CDR1 and CDR2 are MNHEY and SMNVEV (reference sequence). This CDR3 is built from 14 residues.